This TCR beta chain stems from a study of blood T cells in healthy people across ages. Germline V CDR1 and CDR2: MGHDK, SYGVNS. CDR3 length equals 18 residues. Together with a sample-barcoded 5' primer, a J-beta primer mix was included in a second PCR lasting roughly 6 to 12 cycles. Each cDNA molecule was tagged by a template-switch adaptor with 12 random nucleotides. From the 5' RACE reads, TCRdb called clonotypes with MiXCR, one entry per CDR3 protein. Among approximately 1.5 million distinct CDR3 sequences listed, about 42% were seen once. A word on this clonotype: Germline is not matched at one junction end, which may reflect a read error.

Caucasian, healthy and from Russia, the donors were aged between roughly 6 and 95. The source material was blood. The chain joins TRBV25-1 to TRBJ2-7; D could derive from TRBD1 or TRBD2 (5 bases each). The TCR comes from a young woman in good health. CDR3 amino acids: CASSTNLPSGLRSCEQYF. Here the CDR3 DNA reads TGTGCCAGCAGTACAAACCTCCCATCGGGGCTAAGGTCCTGCGAGCAGTACTTC.